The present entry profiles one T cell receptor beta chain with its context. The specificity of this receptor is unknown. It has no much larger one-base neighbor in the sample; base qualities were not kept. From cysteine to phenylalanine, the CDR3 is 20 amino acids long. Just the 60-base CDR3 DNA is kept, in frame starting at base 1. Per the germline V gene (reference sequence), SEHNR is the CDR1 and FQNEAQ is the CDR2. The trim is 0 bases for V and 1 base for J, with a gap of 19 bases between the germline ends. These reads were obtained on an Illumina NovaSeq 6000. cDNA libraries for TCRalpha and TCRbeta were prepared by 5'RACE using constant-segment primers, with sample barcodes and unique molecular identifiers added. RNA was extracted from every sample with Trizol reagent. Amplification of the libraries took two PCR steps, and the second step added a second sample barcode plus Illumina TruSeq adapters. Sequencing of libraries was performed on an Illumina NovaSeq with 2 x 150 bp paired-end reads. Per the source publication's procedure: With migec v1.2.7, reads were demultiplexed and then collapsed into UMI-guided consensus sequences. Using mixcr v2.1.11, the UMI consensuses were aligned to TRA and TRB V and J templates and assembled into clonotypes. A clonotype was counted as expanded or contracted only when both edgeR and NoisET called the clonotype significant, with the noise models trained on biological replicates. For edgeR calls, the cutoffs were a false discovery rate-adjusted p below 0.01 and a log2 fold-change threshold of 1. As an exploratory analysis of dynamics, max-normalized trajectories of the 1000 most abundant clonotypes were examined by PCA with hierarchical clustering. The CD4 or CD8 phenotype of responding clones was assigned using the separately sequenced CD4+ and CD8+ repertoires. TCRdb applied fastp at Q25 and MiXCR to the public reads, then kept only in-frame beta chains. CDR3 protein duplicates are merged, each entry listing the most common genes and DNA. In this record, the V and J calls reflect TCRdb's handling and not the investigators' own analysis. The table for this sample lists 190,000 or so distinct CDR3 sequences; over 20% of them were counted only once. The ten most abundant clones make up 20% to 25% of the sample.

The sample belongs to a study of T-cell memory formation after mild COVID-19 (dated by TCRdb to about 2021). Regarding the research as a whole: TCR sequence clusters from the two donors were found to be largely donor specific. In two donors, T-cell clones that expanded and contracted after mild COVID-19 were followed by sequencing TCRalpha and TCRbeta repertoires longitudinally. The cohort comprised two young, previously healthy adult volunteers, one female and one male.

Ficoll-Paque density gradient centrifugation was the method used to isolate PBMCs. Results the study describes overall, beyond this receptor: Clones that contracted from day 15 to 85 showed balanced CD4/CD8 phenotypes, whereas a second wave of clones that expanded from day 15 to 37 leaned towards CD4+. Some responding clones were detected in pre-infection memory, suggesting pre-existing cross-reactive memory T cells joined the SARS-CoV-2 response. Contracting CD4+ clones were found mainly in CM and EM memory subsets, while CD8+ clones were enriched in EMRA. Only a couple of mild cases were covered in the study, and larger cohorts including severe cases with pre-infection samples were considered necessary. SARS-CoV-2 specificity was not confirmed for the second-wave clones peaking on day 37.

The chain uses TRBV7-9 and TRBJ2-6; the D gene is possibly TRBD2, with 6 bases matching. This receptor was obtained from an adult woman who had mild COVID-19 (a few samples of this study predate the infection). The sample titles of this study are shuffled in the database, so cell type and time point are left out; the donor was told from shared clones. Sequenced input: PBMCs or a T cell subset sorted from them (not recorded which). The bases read TGTGCCAGCAGCTTAGCGGGTGGCAGGGCGGGATCGTCTGGGGCCAACGTCCTGACTTTC. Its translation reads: CASSLAGGRAGSSGANVLTF.